Each of the 13 T cell receptor beta chains below was sequenced from the same sample in a study of T-cell reconstitution after alpha-beta-depleted transplantation in children. Library preparation (for TCRbeta) was performed with unique molecular identifiers. TCRdb reprocessed the PCR reads via MiXCR and lists one record per CDR3 protein. The repertoire holds around 700,000 distinct CDR3 sequences, with approximately 14% as singletons. The sequencing used PBMCs, collected before TCRalphabeta/CD19-depleted stem cell transplant. These receptors all come from a girl under 10 years old with congenital amegakaryocytic thrombocytopenia, due to receive a stem cell transplant.

This clonotype was recorded a few times. The rearrangement links TRBV15 to TRBJ2-2; D might be TRBD2 (5 bases). The V and J ends lost 0 bases and 3 bases respectively, with 8 bases between them. The CDR3 extends over 15 amino acids. Germline assignment: CDR1 LNHNV and CDR2 YYDKDF (reference sequence). Here the CDR3 DNA reads TGTGCCACCAGCAGAGATCACGGGGACACCGGGGAGCTGTTTTTT. This codes for CATSRDHGDTGELFF.

In its sample, this clonotype was seen once. This sequence joins TRBV5-1 and TRBJ2-1; D not certain. CDR1 and CDR2 from the germline V gene are SGHRS and YFSETQ. Trimming removed 3 bases from V and 12 bases from J, with 22 bases in between. The CDR3 has 15 amino acids. CDR3 protein: CASSSRSNRDTGQFF. DNA of the CDR3: TGCGCCAGCAGCTCACGCTCAAACAGAGATACTGGGCAGTTCTTC.

This clonotype was observed a few times. V gene TRBV15 combines with J gene TRBJ1-5; maybe TRBD1 (5 bases). This CDR3 spans 13 amino acids. V dropped 3 bases and J dropped 7 bases, with 10 bases sitting between them. The germline V gene encodes CDR1 LNHNV and CDR2 YYDKDF (reference sequence). The DNA of the CDR3 is TGTGCCACCAGCAGCAGGGAGTACCAGCCCCAGCATTTT. This encodes CATSSREYQPQHF. The full variable domain, rest sourced from reference TRBV15 and TRBJ1-5, is DAMVIQNPRYQVTQFGKPVTLSCSQTLNHNVMYWYQQKSSQAPKLLFHYYDKDFNNEADTPDNFQSRRPNTSFCFLDIRSPGLGDTAMYLCATSSREYQPQHFGDGTRLSIL.

Many counts were recorded for this clonotype. The V and J genes are TRBV29-1 and TRBJ1-2, with a possible D match to TRBD1 (6 bases). V dropped 4 bases and J dropped 6 bases, with 15 bases sitting between them. The CDR3 extends over 13 amino acids. Germline V gives CDR1 SQVTM, CDR2 ANQGSEA. In DNA form, the CDR3 reads TGCAGCGTTGCTCGGGGGGCGTCCGATGGCTACACCTTC. Translating gives CSVARGASDGYTF.

This clonotype was observed many times. CDR3 in DNA: TGTGCCAGCAGTGTCCACCGGGACGGAACTTACAATGAGCAGTTCTTC. Amino acid sequence: CASSVHRDGTYNEQFF. This chain uses TRBV25-1 with TRBJ2-1; D is possibly TRBD1 or TRBD2 (5 bases each). Germline CDR1 reads MGHDK; CDR2 reads SYGVNS. V lost 4 bases, J lost 4 bases, and 17 bases lay in between. The CDR3 loop spans 16 amino acids.

This clonotype has more than one count but fewer than ten. The gene calls are TRBV28 and TRBJ1-5, with a weak D call TRBD1 (6 bases). The length of the CDR3 is 14 residues. V gave up 6 bases and J gave up 3 bases, with 12 bases separating them. Germline V gene lookup returns CDR1 MDHEN and CDR2 SYDVKM. The CDR3 nucleotides read TGTGCCAGCAGCACCTACAGGGCCAATCAGCCCCAGCATTTT. Translated: CASSTYRANQPQHF.

This clonotype was seen at least ten times. The chain employs TRBV7-2 and TRBJ1-1; no definite D call. The germline V and J ends were trimmed by 2 bases and 2 bases, with 15 bases remaining between them. Germline CDR1 SGHTA, CDR2 FQGNSA. This CDR3 comprises 16 residues. In DNA form, the CDR3 reads TGTGCCAGCAGCTTACACCTCTGGGCTGATAACACTGAAGCTTTCTTT. Its protein product is CASSLHLWADNTEAFF.

This clonotype was recorded many times. V and J are TRBV29-1 and TRBJ2-3; 7 nucleotides line up with TRBD2. Trimming at V came to 6 bases and at J to 4 bases, leaving 19 bases not matched to a gene. This CDR3 has 17 amino acids. The germline V gene encodes CDR1 SQVTM and CDR2 ANQGSEA. CDR3 amino acids: CSVDQPSGGRLADTQYF. CDR3 DNA: TGCAGCGTGGACCAGCCCTCGGGCGGGAGATTAGCAGATACGCAGTATTTT.

The chain employs TRBV5-1 and TRBJ2-7, with TRBD1 identical over 11 bases. The CDR3 consists of 15 residues. V lost 4 bases to trimming and J lost 5 bases; unmatched junction nucleotides: 8. CDR1 is SGHRS and CDR2 is YFSETQ in the germline V gene. CDR3 region: CASSNDGTGGNEQYF. The DNA of the CDR3 is TGCGCCAGCAGCAACGACGGGACAGGGGGTAACGAGCAGTACTTC.

In its sample, this clonotype was seen many times. V is TRBV29-1 and J is TRBJ2-1; 8 bases are a match to TRBD2. The germline CDR1 and CDR2 sequences are SQVTM and ANQGSEA. V shed 4 bases, J shed 6 bases, and the junction held 11 bases outside the gene matches. This CDR3 spans 15 amino acids. In DNA form, the CDR3 reads TGCAGCGTTGTTTATAACGGGAGGGCCCCCAATGAGCAGTTCTTC. Its protein is CSVVYNGRAPNEQFF.

The gene calls are TRBV3-1 and TRBJ1-5; a possible D gene is TRBD1 (6 bases). Trimming stripped 0 bases from V and 1 base from J, with 7 bases between. The CDR3 is 15 residues long. The germline V gene has CDR1 LGHDT and CDR2 YNNKEL (reference sequence). CDR3 DNA: TGTGCCAGCAGCCAAGACGGACAGAGCAATCAGCCCCAGCATTTT. Its translation: CASSQDGQSNQPQHF.

This clonotype was detected ten times or more. V is TRBV20-1 and J is TRBJ2-5; D is uncertain. V gave up 0 bases and J gave up 1 base, with 9 bases separating them. The CDR3 spans 14 residues. Germline CDR1 DFQATT, CDR2 SNEGSKA (reference sequence). The CDR3 DNA reads as TGCAGTGCTAGAGATGTGCAGTCCCAAGAGACCCAGTACTTC. This translates into CSARDVQSQETQYF.

The rearrangement joins TRBV7-9 to TRBJ2-5; D is uncertain. The CDR3 has 13 amino acids. Trimming removed 5 bases at V and 1 base at J, with 8 bases between. CDR1 is SEHNR, CDR2 FQNEAQ, per germline (reference sequence). CDR3 DNA sequence: TGTGCCAGCAGCACACAGCCCCAAGAGACCCAGTACTTC. This sequence encodes CASSTQPQETQYF.